This is a list of T cell receptor beta chains from one sample in a study of CXCR4 blockade with PD-1 therapy in pancreatic cancer. Sequencing used immunoSEQ multiplex PCR; TCRdb keeps in-frame clones, though not all of them. In the table there are about 4,800 clones, 50% to 70% of which are singletons. Sequenced material: tumor tissue. The receptor source for this set is a human donor with pancreatic ductal adenocarcinoma. CDR3s include the opening cysteine and the closing phenylalanine or tryptophan. A D gene is named only where the DNA matches it firmly. Part of the rows lack a size; the others show once, few, many or a class for expanded clones.

CDR3aa,CDR3nt,v_gene,abundance,d_gene,j_gene
CASSEVGRLVTDTQYF,TGTGCCAGCAGTGAGGTGGGGCGACTAGTTACAGATACGCAGTATTTT,TRBV6-8,medium-sized,.,TRBJ2-3
CAWSPTGLGEQFF,TGTGCCTGGAGCCCGACAGGGCTAGGTGAGCAGTTCTTC,TRBV30,.,TRBD1,TRBJ2-1
CASSVSGNTIYF,TGTGCCAGCAGTGTCTCTGGAAACACCATATATTTT,TRBV25-1,.,.,TRBJ1-3
CASKGTGRSTEAFF,TGTGCCAGCAAGGGGACAGGCCGGTCCACTGAAGCTTTCTTT,TRBV6-8,.,TRBD1,TRBJ1-1
CAWTAGQVDNQPQHF,TGTGCCTGGACCGCAGGACAGGTGGATAATCAGCCCCAGCATTTT,TRBV30,.,TRBD1,TRBJ1-5
CASSAGQGLFEQYF,TGTGCCAGTAGTGCCGGACAGGGCCTTTTCGAGCAGTACTTC,TRBV19,.,TRBD1,TRBJ2-7
CSVPGLVPNEQFF,TGCAGCGTCCCGGGACTAGTCCCCAATGAGCAGTTCTTC,TRBV29-1,.,TRBD2,TRBJ2-1
CASTLGPFSYEQYF,TGCGCCAGCACTCTTGGCCCTTTTTCCTACGAGCAGTACTTC,TRBV5-1,once,.,TRBJ2-7
CASSLDLWNTGELFF,TGTGCCAGCAGCTTGGATTTGTGGAACACCGGGGAGCTGTTTTTT,TRBV11-1,few,.,TRBJ2-2
CASTPLAGVVSGQFF,TGTGCCAGCACCCCTTTAGCAGGGGTGGTAAGCGGGCAGTTCTTC,TRBV28,once,.,TRBJ2-1
CASSIIAGLSNQPQHF,TGTGCCAGTAGTATTATCGCAGGGCTTAGCAATCAGCCCCAGCATTTT,TRBV19,.,.,TRBJ1-5
CATSRDKARGATDTQYF,TGTGCCACCAGCAGAGATAAGGCGAGGGGGGCCACAGATACGCAGTATTTT,TRBV15,.,.,TRBJ2-3
CASSIGLAGISYEQYF,TGTGCCAGTAGTATTGGACTAGCGGGGATCTCCTACGAGCAGTACTTC,TRBV19,.,TRBD2,TRBJ2-7
CASSPPRRGEQYF,TGTGCCAGCAGCCCGCCGCGGAGGGGCGAGCAGTACTTC,TRBV9,.,.,TRBJ2-7
CASRETAYGYTF,TGTGCCAGCAGGGAGACAGCTTATGGCTACACCTTC,TRBV2,.,.,TRBJ1-2
CASSEDRYGYQETQYF,TGTGCCAGCAGTGAAGATAGGTACGGGTACCAAGAGACCCAGTACTTC,TRBV6-7,once,.,TRBJ2-5
CATSRDLGRGLTSGGTDTQYF,TGTGCCACCAGCAGAGATCTGGGCAGGGGCCTGACTAGCGGGGGGACAGATACGCAGTATTTT,TRBV15,.,TRBD2,TRBJ2-3
CASSYSSGGTEAFF,TGTGCCAGCAGTTACAGTTCCGGGGGCACTGAAGCTTTCTTT,TRBV6-8,few,.,TRBJ1-1
CASNPTGTGGGNTIYF,TGTGCCAGCAATCCTACAGGGACAGGGGGAGGAAACACCATATATTTT,TRBV28,once,TRBD1,TRBJ1-3
CASRAGLAGWNEQFF,TGTGCCAGCAGGGCGGGACTAGCGGGATGGAATGAGCAGTTCTTC,TRBV2,.,TRBD2,TRBJ2-1
CSVVKDRVPEQYF,TGCAGCGTTGTCAAAGACAGGGTTCCCGAGCAGTACTTC,TRBV29-1,.,TRBD1,TRBJ2-7
CASSSRDRAAEQYF,TGTGCCAGCAGTAGCCGGGACAGGGCTGCCGAGCAGTACTTC,TRBV6-7,few,TRBD1,TRBJ2-7
CASSPGTGGNQPQHF,TGTGCCAGCAGTCCCGGGACAGGGGGCAATCAGCCCCAGCATTTT,TRBV6-7,few,TRBD1,TRBJ1-5
CASSPRTYTDTQYF,TGTGCCAGCTCACCACGGACCTACACAGATACGCAGTATTTT,TRBV18,.,.,TRBJ2-3
CASSIQRRATGELFF,TGTGCCAGTAGTATCCAGCGGAGGGCGACCGGGGAGCTGTTTTTT,TRBV19,.,.,TRBJ2-2
CASSFRASRKLFF,TGTGCCAGCAGTTTCAGGGCTAGTAGGAAACTGTTTTTT,TRBV22-1,.,.,TRBJ1-4
CSAGAGGYEQYF,TGCAGCGCGGGAGCGGGGGGTTACGAGCAGTACTTC,TRBV29-1,.,TRBD2,TRBJ2-7
CASSLEGEGNEQFF,TGTGCCAGCAGCTTGGAGGGGGAAGGGAATGAGCAGTTCTTC,TRBV11-3,.,.,TRBJ2-1
CASSNRRDGYTF,TGTGCCAGTAGCAACAGACGGGATGGCTACACCTTC,TRBV19,.,.,TRBJ1-2
CASSYKGSLMNTETFF,TGTGCCAGCAGTTATAAGGGCAGCCTCATGAACACTGAAACTTTCTTT,TRBV6-8,few,.,TRBJ1-1
CASLLGPYNEQFF,TGCGCCAGCTTACTAGGCCCCTACAATGAGCAGTTCTTC,TRBV10-2,.,.,TRBJ2-1
CASSIGRVLVDEQYF,TGTGCCAGTAGTATAGGGCGGGTATTGGTGGATGAGCAGTACTTC,TRBV19,once,.,TRBJ2-7
CATSRDGSGRGLNEQFF,TGTGCCACCAGCAGAGATGGTAGCGGGAGGGGTCTGAATGAGCAGTTCTTC,TRBV15,.,TRBD2,TRBJ2-1
CASSTTGGAGELFF,TGTGCCAGTAGTACTACAGGGGGCGCCGGGGAGCTGTTTTTT,TRBV19,.,TRBD1,TRBJ2-2
CATSLFGAGNTIYF,TGTGCCACCAGCCTTTTTGGGGCTGGAAACACCATATATTTT,TRBV15,.,.,TRBJ1-3
CASSETRRVAEAFF,TGTGCCAGTAGTGAAACTCGTCGGGTGGCTGAAGCTTTCTTT,TRBV19,.,.,TRBJ1-1
CAGLGSKETQYF,TGTGCCGGCCTGGGTAGCAAAGAGACCCAGTACTTC,TRBV6-8,few,.,TRBJ2-5
CATSRGGGNLAAITDTQYF,TGTGCCACCAGCAGAGGGGGGGGGAATCTAGCGGCCATCACAGATACGCAGTATTTT,TRBV15,.,TRBD2,TRBJ2-3
CASSKREATDTQYF,TGTGCCAGCAGCAAGCGGGAGGCCACAGATACGCAGTATTTT,TRBV11-3,few,TRBD2,TRBJ2-3
CASSGLYTEAFF,TGTGCCAGTAGTGGATTATACACTGAAGCTTTCTTT,TRBV19,.,.,TRBJ1-1
CASSIGQGTDIQYF,TGTGCCAGTAGTATAGGGCAGGGGACGGACATTCAGTACTTC,TRBV19,.,.,TRBJ2-4
CASSSGRGNEQFF,TGCGCCAGCAGTAGCGGGAGAGGCAATGAGCAGTTCTTC,TRBV10-2,.,TRBD2,TRBJ2-1
CASSALSTDTQYF,TGCGCCAGCAGCGCGCTAAGCACAGATACGCAGTATTTT,TRBV10-2,.,.,TRBJ2-3
CASGAGTGLTEQYF,TGTGCCAGCGGGGCCGGGACAGGGCTGACCGAGCAGTACTTC,TRBV9,few,TRBD1,TRBJ2-7
CASSSSGRETDTQYF,TGTGCCAGCAGCTCCAGCGGGAGGGAGACAGATACGCAGTATTTT,TRBV7-7,few,TRBD2,TRBJ2-3
CASSFGGTNTGELFF,TGTGCCAGCAGCTTCGGCGGGACCAACACCGGGGAGCTGTTTTTT,TRBV11-3,.,.,TRBJ2-2
CASSLGGGLTDTQYF,TGTGCCAGCAGCTTGGGGGGAGGACTCACAGATACGCAGTATTTT,TRBV7-6,.,.,TRBJ2-3
CSVEGGQGGYNEQFF,TGCAGCGTTGAAGGGGGGCAGGGTGGCTACAATGAGCAGTTCTTC,TRBV29-1,.,.,TRBJ2-1
CASSPGTFTWETQYF,TGTGCCAGCTCACCAGGGACCTTTACGTGGGAGACCCAGTACTTC,TRBV18,.,.,TRBJ2-5
CASSIVGGPGEQFF,TGTGCCAGTAGTATAGTGGGAGGGCCCGGTGAGCAGTTCTTC,TRBV19,.,TRBD2,TRBJ2-1
CASSIEGGTEAFF,TGTGCCAGTAGTATAGAGGGGGGTACTGAAGCTTTCTTT,TRBV19,once,.,TRBJ1-1
CSTTDGWGTQYF,TGCAGCACTACGGACGGCTGGGGTACGCAGTATTTT,TRBV29-1,few,.,TRBJ2-3
CASSQDATGGEELFF,TGTGCCAGCAGCCAAGATGCGACAGGGGGCGAGGAGCTGTTTTTT,TRBV14,.,TRBD1,TRBJ2-2